This entry is about one TCR beta chain. Primers for the PCR totalled 60 Vbeta and 13 Jbeta. Profiling relied on immunoSEQ multiplex PCR, and the TCRdb table lists in-frame clones only, not all of them. The sample carries 11,000 to 15,000 clones, 55% to 75% recorded once. This specimen comes from a study of cytomegalovirus exposure and HLA in healthy donors. V dropped 6 bases and J dropped 9; count of bases not matched to a gene: 5. From germline, CDR1 is MNHEY and CDR2 SVGAGI. The length of the CDR3 is 12 residues. The material sequenced was PBMCs. This chain links TRBV6-5 with TRBJ1-1; TRBD1 matches 9 bases. This sequence was found in a woman aged 45-65 years in good health and CMV-seropositive. The CDR3 sequence: CASSPTGGQAFF. The CDR3 coding sequence is TGTGCCAGCAGCCCCACAGGGGGCCAAGCTTTCTTT.